The 8 T cell receptor beta chains given below trace back to one sample, sequenced in a study of blood T cells in healthy people across ages. Alongside a J-beta primer mix, a sample-barcoded 5' primer served in a second PCR lasting about 6 to 11 cycles. TCRdb re-derived calls from the 5' RACE reads in MiXCR, one entry per CDR3 protein. Of about 620,000 distinct CDR3 sequences in the sample, around 21% were seen once. Specimen: blood. The receptors come from a man between 65 and 79 years old in good health.

This clonotype has a handful of counts. This chain uses TRBV7-2 with TRBJ1-6; 7 nucleotides line up with TRBD1. Germline CDR1 is SGHTA and CDR2 is FQGNSA. The CDR3 length is 17 residues. J was trimmed by 0 bases and V by 5 bases; bases with no gene match: 7. CDR3 region: CASSTLTGVSYNSPLHF. In nucleotides, the CDR3 is TGTGCCAGCAGCACCCTAACAGGGGTCTCCTATAATTCACCCCTCCACTTT.

The V call is TRBV5-1, the J call TRBJ1-1; 8 bases line up with TRBD1. The V gene end was trimmed by 3 bases and the J gene end by 5 bases; junction bases not matched to a gene: 9. Germline values: CDR1 SGHRS, CDR2 YFSETQ. The CDR3 has 15 residues. CDR3 residues: CASSYRLQGGTEAFF. CDR3 in DNA: TGCGCCAGCAGCTACCGGTTACAGGGGGGGACTGAAGCTTTCTTT.

In this sample, this clonotype turned up a few times. The rearrangement uses TRBV29-1 and TRBJ2-5, with a weak D call TRBD2 (6 bases). The CDR3 has 13 amino acids. Germline-derived CDR1 and CDR2 are SQVTM and ANQGSEA. V was clipped by 6 bases and J by 5 bases, with 16 bases between them. The CDR3 DNA sequence: TGCAGCGTGGAGACCGGACGGGGGGAGACCCAGTACTTC. It is translated as CSVETGRGETQYF. Full variable domain (missing parts from reference TRBV29-1 and TRBJ2-5): SAVISQKPSRDICQRGTSLTIQCQVDSQVTMMFWYRQQPGQSLTLIATANQGSEATYESGFVIDKFPISRPNLTFSTLTVSNMSPEDSSIYLCSVETGRGETQYFGPGTRLLVL.

This clonotype was seen more than once but under ten times. V usage is TRBV25-1 and J usage is TRBJ1-2; 9 bases line up with TRBD1. The J segment lost 8 bases and the V segment lost 1 base, leaving 5 bases of the junction unmatched. In germline, CDR1 is MGHDK, CDR2 SYGVNS. The CDR3 is 14 residues long. The CDR3 spells CASSEWDRARGYTF. In DNA form, the CDR3 reads TGTGCCAGCAGTGAATGGGACAGGGCGAGGGGCTACACCTTC.

This clonotype was seen only once. The chain recombines TRBV18 with TRBJ2-1; 7 bases match TRBD2. Germline-derived CDR1 and CDR2 are KGHSH and LQKENI. V shed 0 bases and J 3 bases; nucleotides not matched to a gene: 14. CDR3 size: 19 residues. The CDR3 protein is CASSPPRHGLASGYNEQFF. Written as DNA, the CDR3 is TGTGCCAGCTCACCACCCAGACACGGGCTCGCTAGCGGCTACAATGAGCAGTTCTTC.

This clonotype has a handful of counts. This chain connects TRBV7-3 to TRBJ2-2, with 8 bases identical to TRBD1. The CDR3 runs 14 residues. V shed 6 bases and J 6 bases; nucleotides not matched to a gene: 6. Germline-derived CDR1 and CDR2 are SGHTA and FQGTGA. CDR3 coding DNA: TGTGCCAGCAGGAGCCAGGGGGCATCCGGGGAGCTGTTTTTT. Translating it yields CASRSQGASGELFF.

This clonotype was detected ten times or more. V gene TRBV20-1 combines with J gene TRBJ2-7; TRBD1 or TRBD2 may be the D gene (5 bases each). The CDR3 spans 13 residues. Germline V CDR1 and CDR2: DFQATT, SNEGSKA (reference sequence). DNA for the CDR3: TGCAGCGCCCGGGACGGCAGCTCCTACGAGCAGTACTTC. Its protein product is CSARDGSSYEQYF.

In its sample, this clonotype was seen a few times. This rearrangement joins TRBV3-1 to TRBJ2-5; 15 nucleotides match TRBD2. Germline V gene data show CDR1 as LGHDT and CDR2 as YNNKEL (reference sequence). The CDR3 contains 19 residues. Trimming took 0 bases from V and 1 from J; bases not matched to a gene: 6. In nucleotides, the CDR3 is TGTGCCAGCAGCCAAGAGCTGGGGACTAGCGGGAGGATCCAAGAGACCCAGTACTTC. Amino acids: CASSQELGTSGRIQETQYF.